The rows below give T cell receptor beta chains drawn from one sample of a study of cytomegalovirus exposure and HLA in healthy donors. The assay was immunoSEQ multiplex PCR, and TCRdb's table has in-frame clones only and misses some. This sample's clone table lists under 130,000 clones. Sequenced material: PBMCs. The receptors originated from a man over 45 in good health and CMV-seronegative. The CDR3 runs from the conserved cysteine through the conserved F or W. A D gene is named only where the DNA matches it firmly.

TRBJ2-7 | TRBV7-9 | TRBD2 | TGTGCCAGCAGCTTAGTTCAGGGACTAGACTACGAGCAGTACTTC | CASSLVQGLDYEQYF
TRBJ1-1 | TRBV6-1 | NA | TGTGCCAGTAGACGGGACACTGAAGCTTTCTTT | CASRRDTEAFF
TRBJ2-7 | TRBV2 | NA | TGTGCCAGCAGTGAAGACTTCTCCTACGAGCAGTACTTC | CASSEDFSYEQYF
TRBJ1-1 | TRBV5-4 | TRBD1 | TGTGCCAGCAGCTTAATATTAGGGACAGTTAACTTATTGAACACTGAAGCTTTCTTT | CASSLILGTVNLLNTEAFF
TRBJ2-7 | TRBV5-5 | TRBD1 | TGTGCCAGCAGCATCCGGGACAGGGTCTACGAGCAGTACTTC | CASSIRDRVYEQYF
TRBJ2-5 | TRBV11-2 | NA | TGTGCCAGCAGCATCGGGACACAACAAGAGACCCAGTACTTC | CASSIGTQQETQYF
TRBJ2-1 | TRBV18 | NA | TGTGCCAGCTCACCACCAGACAGGATTAATGAGCAGTTCTTC | CASSPPDRINEQFF
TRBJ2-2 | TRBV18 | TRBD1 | TGTGCCAGCTCACTCGGACAGGGAAACGGGGAGCTGTTTTTT | CASSLGQGNGELFF
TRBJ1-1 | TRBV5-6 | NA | TGTGCCAGCAGCTGGCCGGAAGGGGCTGAAGCTTTCTTT | CASSWPEGAEAFF
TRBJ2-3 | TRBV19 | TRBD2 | TGTGCCAGTAGTCGCCTTAAACTCTCGGGACTAGGCGCAGATACGCAGTATTTT | CASSRLKLSGLGADTQYF
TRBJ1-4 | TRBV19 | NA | TGTGCCAGTAGTATCCGGGGGGTGAATGAAAAACTGTTTTTT | CASSIRGVNEKLFF
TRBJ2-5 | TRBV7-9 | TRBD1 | TGTGCCAGCAGCTGGACAGGGGCAGCAGAGACCCAGTACTTC | CASSWTGAAETQYF
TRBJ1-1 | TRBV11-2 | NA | TGTGCCAGCAGCTTAGGTGGCACGAACACTGAAGCTTTCTTT | CASSLGGTNTEAFF
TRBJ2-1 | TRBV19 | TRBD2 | TGTGCCAGTAGGGAGCGGGCTAGCGGGGGAAGCTCCTACAATGAGCAGTTCTTC | CASRERASGGSSYNEQFF
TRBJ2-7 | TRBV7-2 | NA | TGTGCCAGCAGCACAGGGCCGTACGGGATTAACAACGAGCAGTACTTC | CASSTGPYGINNEQYF
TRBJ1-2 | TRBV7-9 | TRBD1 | TGTGCCAGCAGCCCAGGACAGGGGAACTATGGCTACACCTTC | CASSPGQGNYGYTF
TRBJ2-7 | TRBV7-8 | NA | TGTGCCAGCAGCTTTCTACGAACTTCCTACGAGCAGTACTTC | CASSFLRTSYEQYF
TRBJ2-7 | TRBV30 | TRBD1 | TGTGCCTGGAGAGAACCCGGGACAGGGTTCTACGAGCAGTACTTC | CAWREPGTGFYEQYF
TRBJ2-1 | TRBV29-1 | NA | TGCAGCGTTCGAGGCGGGTTGTACAATGAGCAGTTCTTC | CSVRGGLYNEQFF
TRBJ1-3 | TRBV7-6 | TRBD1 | TGCGCCAGCAGCTTAGGGGGCCATCCGTCTGGAAACACCATATATTTT | CASSLGGHPSGNTIYF
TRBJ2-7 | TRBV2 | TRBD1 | TGTGCCAGCAGTGATAGGACAGGGGTAACCTACGAGCAGTACTTC | CASSDRTGVTYEQYF
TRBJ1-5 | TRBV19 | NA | TGTGCCAGTAGTGGAGACAGCATGTATCAGCCCCAGCATTTT | CASSGDSMYQPQHF
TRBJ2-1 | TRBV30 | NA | TGTGCCTGGAATTCAATGGGGGCCTCCTACAATGAGCAGTTCTTC | CAWNSMGASYNEQFF
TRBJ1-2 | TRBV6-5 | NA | TGTGCCAGCAGTTACTCCCAGGGGAATTTTGGCTACACCTTC | CASSYSQGNFGYTF
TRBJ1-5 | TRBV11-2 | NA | TGTGCCAGCAGCCAACTAAATCAGCCCCAGCATTTT | CASSQLNQPQHF
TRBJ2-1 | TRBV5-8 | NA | TGTGCCAGCAGCCCGGAGGGATCACCCTACAATGAGCAGTTCTTC | CASSPEGSPYNEQFF
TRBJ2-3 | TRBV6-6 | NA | TGTGCCGCACAGGGCTTAGACGGCACAGATACGCAGTATTTT | CAAQGLDGTDTQYF
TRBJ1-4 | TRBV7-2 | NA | TGTGCCAGCAGCTTCCCGGGGGGAAAACTGTTTTTT | CASSFPGGKLFF
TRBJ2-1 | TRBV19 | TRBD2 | TGTGCCAGTAGTATGTCGGTTAGCGGGAGTATGAGGAATGAGCAGTTCTTC | CASSMSVSGSMRNEQFF
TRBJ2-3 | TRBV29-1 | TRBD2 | TGCGCCGGGACTAGGGGGACAGATACGCAGTATTTT | CAGTRGTDTQYF
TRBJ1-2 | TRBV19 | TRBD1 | TGTGCCAGTAGTTCGAGGACAGGGGGTAACTATGGCTACACCTTC | CASSSRTGGNYGYTF
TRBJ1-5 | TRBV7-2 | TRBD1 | TGTGCCAGCAGCGAACGGACAGGGACCCAGCCCCAGCATTTT | CASSERTGTQPQHF
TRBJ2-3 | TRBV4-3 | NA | TGCGCCAGCAGCCAAGATCTTTGGGACTCCCCATCAGATACGCAGTATTTT | CASSQDLWDSPSDTQYF